Listed below are T cell receptor beta chains from one sample, sequenced in a study of shared clonotypes between healthy human individuals. The table came from immunoSEQ multiplex PCR; TCRdb's copy has only in-frame clones and leaves some out. The sample has some 2.1 million clones; 95% are singletons. Sequencing was done on a sample of naive CD4+ T cells sorted from blood. The receptor source for this set is a man younger than 35 in good health. The CDR3 runs from the conserved cysteine through the conserved F or W. D genes are given only for firm matches. The listing skips clone size in some rows; elsewhere it reads once, few, many or a size class.

j_call v_call d_call clone_size cdr3_nt cdr3_aa
TRBJ1-3 TRBV5-1 NA NA TGCGCCAGCAGCTTGGCATTCGACAGTGGAAACACCATATATTTT CASSLAFDSGNTIYF
TRBJ1-6 TRBV6-5 NA NA TGTGCCAGCAGACGAGGGAAGGATTCACCCCTCCACTTT CASRRGKDSPLHF
TRBJ1-2 TRBV13 NA NA TGTGCCAGCAGCTTAGAGAGAGTTGGCTACACCTTC CASSLERVGYTF
TRBJ2-7 TRBV14 NA NA TGTGCCAGCAGCCAAGCCCCAGGGGCCATCCGGAACGAGCAGTACTTC CASSQAPGAIRNEQYF
TRBJ2-2 TRBV19 NA NA TGTGCCAGTAGTATAGGGCCGACCAACACCGGGGAGCTGTTTTTT CASSIGPTNTGELFF
TRBJ2-3 TRBV18 NA once TGTGCCAGCTCACCTCGGGGCACAGATACGCAGTATTTT CASSPRGTDTQYF
TRBJ2-1 TRBV5-4 TRBD2 NA TGTGCCAGCAGCCCAGTAGCGGGAGGGCCAAATGAGCAGTTCTTC CASSPVAGGPNEQFF
TRBJ1-1 TRBV5-4 NA NA TGTGCCAGCAGCTTGGGGGCGTACACTGAAGCTTTCTTT CASSLGAYTEAFF
TRBJ1-6 TRBV14 TRBD1 NA TGTGCCAGCAGCCCTTACGACAGGGGGAGAGATTCACCCCTCCACTTT CASSPYDRGRDSPLHF
TRBJ1-1 TRBV6-6 NA NA TGTGCCAGCAGTCCCGAAGCCGTTCACACTGAAGCTTTCTTT CASSPEAVHTEAFF
TRBJ1-4 TRBV2 NA once TGTGCCAGCAGTTTTGACTCCTGGAATGAAAAACTGTTTTTT CASSFDSWNEKLFF
TRBJ2-3 TRBV7-3 NA few TGTGCCAGCAGCTTAGGGGCAGATACGCAGTATTTT CASSLGADTQYF
TRBJ2-5 TRBV6-6 NA NA TGTGCCAGCAGAGGACCGAGCCAAGAGACCCAGTACTTC CASRGPSQETQYF